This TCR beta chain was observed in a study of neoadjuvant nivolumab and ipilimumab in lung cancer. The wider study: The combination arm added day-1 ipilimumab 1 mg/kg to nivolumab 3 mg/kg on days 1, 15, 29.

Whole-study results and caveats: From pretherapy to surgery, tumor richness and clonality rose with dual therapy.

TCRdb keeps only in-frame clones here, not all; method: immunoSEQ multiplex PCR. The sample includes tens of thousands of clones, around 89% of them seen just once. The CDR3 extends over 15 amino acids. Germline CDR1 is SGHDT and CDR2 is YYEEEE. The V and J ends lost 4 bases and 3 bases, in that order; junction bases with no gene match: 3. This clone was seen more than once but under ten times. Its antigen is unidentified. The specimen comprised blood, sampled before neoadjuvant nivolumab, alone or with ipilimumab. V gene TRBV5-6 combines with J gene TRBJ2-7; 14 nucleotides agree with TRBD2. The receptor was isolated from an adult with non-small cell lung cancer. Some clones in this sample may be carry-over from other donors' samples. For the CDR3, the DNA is TGTGCCAGCAGCACTGGGACTAGCGGGAGCTACGAGCAGTACTTC. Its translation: CASSTGTSGSYEQYF.